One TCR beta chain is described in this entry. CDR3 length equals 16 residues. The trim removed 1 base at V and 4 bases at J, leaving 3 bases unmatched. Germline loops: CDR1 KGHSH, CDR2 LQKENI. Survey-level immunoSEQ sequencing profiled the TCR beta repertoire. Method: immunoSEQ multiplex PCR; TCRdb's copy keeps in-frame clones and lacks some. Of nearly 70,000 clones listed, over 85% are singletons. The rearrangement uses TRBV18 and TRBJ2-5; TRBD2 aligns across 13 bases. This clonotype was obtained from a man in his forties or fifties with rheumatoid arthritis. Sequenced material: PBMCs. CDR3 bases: TGTGCCAGCTCACCACGAACTAGCGGGGGGGCAGAGACCCAGTACTTC. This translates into CASSPRTSGGAETQYF.